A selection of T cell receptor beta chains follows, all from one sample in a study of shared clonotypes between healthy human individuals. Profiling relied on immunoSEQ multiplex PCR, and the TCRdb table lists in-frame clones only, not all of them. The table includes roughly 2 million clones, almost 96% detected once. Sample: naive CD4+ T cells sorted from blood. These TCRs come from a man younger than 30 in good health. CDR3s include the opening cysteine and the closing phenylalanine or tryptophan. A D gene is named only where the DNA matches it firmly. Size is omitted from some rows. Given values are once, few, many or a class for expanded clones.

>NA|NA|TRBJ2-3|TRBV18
TGTGCCAGCTCAGGGGGTGCAGATACGCAGTATTTT
CASSGGADTQYF
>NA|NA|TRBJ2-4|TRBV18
TGTGCCAGCTCACCGCTGAATGGGGACATTCAGTACTTC
CASSPLNGDIQYF
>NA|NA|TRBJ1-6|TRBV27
TGTGCCAGCAGTTTACTCCCCCAGGGACTAAATTCACCCCTCCACTTT
CASSLLPQGLNSPLHF
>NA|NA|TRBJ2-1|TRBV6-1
TGTGCCAGCACGTGGACGGGGAGGAATGAGCAGTTCTTC
CASTWTGRNEQFF
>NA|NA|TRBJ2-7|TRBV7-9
TGTGCCAGCAGCTCAGGGACACTAGTAGGGCAGTACTTC
CASSSGTLVGQYF
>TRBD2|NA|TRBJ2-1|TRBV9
TGTGCCAGCAGCCCACGACTAGCGGGTTCTTACAATGAGCAGTTCTTC
CASSPRLAGSYNEQFF
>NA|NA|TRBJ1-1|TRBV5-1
TGCGCCAGCAGCTTTTTCGGGGGCCTGAACACTGAAGCTTTCTTT
CASSFFGGLNTEAFF
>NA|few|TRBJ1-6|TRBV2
TGTGCCAGCATCAGAGACTCGGGGCTAAATTCACCCCTCCACTTT
CASIRDSGLNSPLHF
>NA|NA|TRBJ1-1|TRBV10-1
TGCGCCAGCAGTGAAGGGGAAGGGAGGAACACTGAAGCTTTCTTT
CASSEGEGRNTEAFF
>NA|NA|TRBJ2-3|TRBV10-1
TGCGCCAGCTCTCGTACCGGGACCTCAGATACGCAGTATTTT
CASSRTGTSDTQYF
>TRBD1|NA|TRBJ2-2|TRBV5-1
TGCGCCAGCAGCTCACAAGGGGGCGCGAACACCGGGGAGCTGTTTTTT
CASSSQGGANTGELFF
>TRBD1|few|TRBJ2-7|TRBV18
TGTGCCAGCTCACCACCGGGACAGGGCTACGAGCAGTACTTC
CASSPPGQGYEQYF
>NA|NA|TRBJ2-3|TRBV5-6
TGTGCCAGCAGCTTGGTTGCAGATACGCAGTATTTT
CASSLVADTQYF
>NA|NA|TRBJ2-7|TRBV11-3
TGTGCCAGCAGACCCCCTCGGGGAGCGCTCAACGAGCAGTACTTC
CASRPPRGALNEQYF
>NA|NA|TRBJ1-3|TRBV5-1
TGCGCCAGCAGCTTGGAGGGCATATCTGGAAACACCATATATTTT
CASSLEGISGNTIYF
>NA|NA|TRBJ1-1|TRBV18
TGTGCCAGCTCACCAGTGGCGGGATCGAACACTGAAGCTTTCTTT
CASSPVAGSNTEAFF
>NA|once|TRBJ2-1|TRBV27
TGTGCCAGCAGTTCGAGAGGAGACAATGAGCAGTTCTTC
CASSSRGDNEQFF
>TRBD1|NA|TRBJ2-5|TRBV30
TGTGCCTGGAGTCTCGGACAGGGCCAAGAGACCCAGTACTTC
CAWSLGQGQETQYF
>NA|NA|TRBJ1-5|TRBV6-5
TGTGCCAGCAGCCCAACTGGCGGCAATCAGCCCCAGCATTTT
CASSPTGGNQPQHF
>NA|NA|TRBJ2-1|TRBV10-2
TGCGCCAGCAGTGAGATGGGGCAACAGTTCTTC
CASSEMGQQFF
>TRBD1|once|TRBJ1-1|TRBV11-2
TGTGCCAGCAGCTTACAGGGGGCGGGCACTGAAGCTTTCTTT
CASSLQGAGTEAFF
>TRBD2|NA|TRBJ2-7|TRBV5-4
TGCGCCAGCAGCTTGGGCCCTCGCGGGGGGCAAGAGCACGAGCAGTACTTC
CASSLGPRGGQEHEQYF
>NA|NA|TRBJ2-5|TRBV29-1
TGCAGCGTTGAAGCGATCCAGGGGACCCAGTACTTC
CSVEAIQGTQYF
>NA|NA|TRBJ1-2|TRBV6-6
TGTGCCAGCAGTTATGATGACAGGCCCTCTGGCTACACCTTC
CASSYDDRPSGYTF
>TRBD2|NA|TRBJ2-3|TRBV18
TGTGCCAGCTCACCTCTATCGGCGGGAGGAGCTGTATCAGATACGCAGTATTTT
CASSPLSAGGAVSDTQYF
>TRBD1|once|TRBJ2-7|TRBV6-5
TGTGCCAGCAGTGGAAGGGACAGCGCCTACGAGCAGTACTTC
CASSGRDSAYEQYF
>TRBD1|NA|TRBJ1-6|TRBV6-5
TGTGCCAGCAGCTCGGGACAGAGAAATTCACCCCTCCACTTT
CASSSGQRNSPLHF
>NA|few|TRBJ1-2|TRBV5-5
TGTGCCAGCAGCGCCTCCACAGGGCGCTATGGCTACACCTTC
CASSASTGRYGYTF
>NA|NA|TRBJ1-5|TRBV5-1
TGCGCCAGCAGCTTAGGAGGGACGGGGGGTCAGCCCCAGCATTTT
CASSLGGTGGQPQHF
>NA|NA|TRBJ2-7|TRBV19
TGTGCCAGTAGTAGCCGCCGCTCCTACGAGCAGTACTTC
CASSSRRSYEQYF
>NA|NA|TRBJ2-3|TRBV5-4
TGTGCCAGCTCTCCGGTGGCGGGCGCAGATACGCAGTATTTT
CASSPVAGADTQYF
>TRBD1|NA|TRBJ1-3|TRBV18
TGTGCCAGCTCACCGACAGGGACCTCTGGAAACACCATATATTTT
CASSPTGTSGNTIYF
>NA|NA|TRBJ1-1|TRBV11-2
TGTGCCAGCAGCTTCCTTGGGGGGGTAGAAGCTTTCTTT
CASSFLGGVEAFF
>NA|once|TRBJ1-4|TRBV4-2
TGTGCCAGCAGCCAAGAAACAGCCGCAACTAATGAAAAACTGTTTTTT
CASSQETAATNEKLFF
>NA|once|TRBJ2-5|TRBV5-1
TGCGCCAGCAGCTTAGCAGCCCAAGAGACCCAGTACTTC
CASSLAAQETQYF
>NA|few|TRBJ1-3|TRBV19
TGTGCCAGTAGTTCACAGGCTTTCCCTGGAAACACCATATATTTT
CASSSQAFPGNTIYF
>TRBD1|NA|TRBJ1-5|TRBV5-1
TGCGCCAGCAGCCCGACAGGGGATAGCAATCAGCCCCAGCATTTT
CASSPTGDSNQPQHF
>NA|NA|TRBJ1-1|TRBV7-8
TGTGCCAGCAGCTTAGCGCCTGAGGGCGAACCCAGCCGGTTCTTT
CASSLAPEGEPSRFF
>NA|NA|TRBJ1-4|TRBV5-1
TGCGCCAGCAGCTTTGAAGGGGGTGATAATGAAAAACTGTTTTTT
CASSFEGGDNEKLFF
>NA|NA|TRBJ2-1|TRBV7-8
TGTGCCAGCAGCTTTCAGTATGAGCAGTTCTTC
CASSFQYEQFF
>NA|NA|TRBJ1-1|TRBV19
TGTGCCAGTAGTATCAATCTGAACACTGAAGCTTTCTTT
CASSINLNTEAFF
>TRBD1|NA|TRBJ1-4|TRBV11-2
TGTGCCAGCAGCTTAGCGGGACAGGGGGTTGAAAAACTGTTTTTT
CASSLAGQGVEKLFF
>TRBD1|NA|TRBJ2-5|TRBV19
TGTGCCACCGGGACAGGGGGCACAGAGACCCAGTACTTC
CATGTGGTETQYF
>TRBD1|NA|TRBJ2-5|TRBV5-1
TGCGCCAGCGGCATGCCGGGACAGGGAGAGGAGACCCAGTACTTC
CASGMPGQGEETQYF
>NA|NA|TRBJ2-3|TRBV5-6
TGTGCCAGCAGCTTGGTAACAGATACGCAGTATTTT
CASSLVTDTQYF
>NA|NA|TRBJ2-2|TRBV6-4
TGTGCCAGCAGCGAGGTCAACACCGGGGAGCTGTTTTTT
CASSEVNTGELFF
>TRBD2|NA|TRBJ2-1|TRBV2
TGTGCCAGCTCTGGACTAGCGGCTTACAATGAGCAGTTCTTC
CASSGLAAYNEQFF
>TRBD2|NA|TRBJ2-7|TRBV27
TGTGCCAGCCGGCTAGCGGGAGGCCCCTTGGAGCAGTACTTC
CASRLAGGPLEQYF
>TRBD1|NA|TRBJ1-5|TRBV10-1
TGCGCCAGCCGACCTGGTTCGACAGGGGGCGAAGGATATAGCAATCAGCCCCAGCATTTT
CASRPGSTGGEGYSNQPQHF
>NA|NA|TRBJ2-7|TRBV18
TGTGCCAGCTCACCACCCCCAGGGCACGAGCAGTACTTC
CASSPPPGHEQYF
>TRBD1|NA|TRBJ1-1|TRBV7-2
TGTGCCAGCAGCAATCGACAGGGGAAGAGGATGAACACTGAAGCTTTCTTT
CASSNRQGKRMNTEAFF
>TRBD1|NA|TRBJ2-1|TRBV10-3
TGTGCCATCAGTCCCTTTACAGGGGACCCCTACAATGAGCAGTTCTTC
CAISPFTGDPYNEQFF
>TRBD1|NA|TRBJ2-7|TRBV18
TGTGCCAGCTCACCACCGAGACAGGGGGGAAAGGGTTACGAGCAGTACTTC
CASSPPRQGGKGYEQYF
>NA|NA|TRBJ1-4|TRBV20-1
TGCAGTGCTACGGGGTCTGAAAAACTGTTTTTT
CSATGSEKLFF